These T cell receptor beta chains were read from a single sample in a study of T cell responses to AZD1222 COVID-19 vaccine. Using immunoSEQ multiplex PCR, the repertoire was profiled, and TCRdb retains in-frame clones only, with some absent. The table lists tens of thousands of clones, roughly 88% of them singletons. The specimen was peripheral blood, collected 28 days after the second AZD1222 dose. These receptors were collected from an adult who received the AZD1222 COVID-19 vaccine. The CDR3 runs from the conserved cysteine through the conserved F or W. Each record gives: J gene, V gene, clone size, D gene, CDR3 protein, CDR3 DNA. D genes are given only for firm matches. Expanded clones get a size class; other rows say once, few or many, or leave the size out.

>TRBJ2-5|TRBV4-1|-|TRBD2
CASSPRWAGGPNEETQYF
TGCGCCAGCAGCCCAAGGTGGGCGGGGGGGCCGAACGAGGAGACCCAGTACTTC
>TRBJ2-5|TRBV23-1|-|-
CASSQSSGIKETQYF
TGCGCCAGCAGTCAATCGTCAGGAATAAAAGAGACCCAGTACTTC
>TRBJ2-1|TRBV18|-|TRBD2
CASSPGTSGGEQFF
TGTGCCAGCTCACCTGGAACTAGCGGGGGAGAGCAGTTCTTC
>TRBJ1-2|TRBV10-1|-|-
CASNVPKLGGYTF
TGCGCCTCGAACGTCCCGAAACTTGGTGGCTACACCTTC
>TRBJ1-4|TRBV27|-|-
CASSLSRGAWANEKLFF
TGTGCCAGCAGTTTAAGTAGGGGGGCCTGGGCTAATGAAAAACTGTTTTTT
>TRBJ1-1|TRBV19|-|TRBD1
CASSGTGMIGQNTEAFF
TGTGCCAGTAGCGGGACAGGGATGATAGGGCAGAACACTGAAGCTTTCTTT
>TRBJ1-2|TRBV5-6|-|-
CASSLQGPNYGYTF
TGTGCCAGCAGCTTGCAGGGACCCAACTATGGCTACACCTTC
>TRBJ2-2|TRBV5-4|-|-
CASSLAGNTGELFF
TGTGCCAGCAGCTTAGCGGGGAACACCGGGGAGCTGTTTTTT
>TRBJ1-3|TRBV14|once|-
CASSQAHISGNTIYF
TGTGCCAGCAGCCAAGCACACATCTCTGGAAACACCATATATTTT
>TRBJ2-2|TRBV7-2|-|-
CASSLGQGFHGELFF
TGTGCCAGCAGCTTAGGTCAGGGCTTCCACGGGGAGCTGTTTTTT
>TRBJ1-2|TRBV4-2|-|-
CASSQDFRAEFYGYTF
TGTGCCAGCAGCCAAGATTTCCGGGCGGAGTTCTATGGCTACACCTTC
>TRBJ1-5|TRBV1|few|-
CTSSHRPGTVNQPQHF
TGCACCAGCAGCCATCGACCGGGCACAGTCAATCAGCCCCAGCATTTT
>TRBJ1-5|TRBV7-2|-|-
CASSLEWGRGGNQPQHF
TGTGCCAGCAGCTTAGAATGGGGACGTGGGGGCAATCAGCCCCAGCATTTT
>TRBJ2-7|TRBV27|-|TRBD1
CASSPGQRTYEQYF
TGTGCCAGCAGCCCGGGACAGCGAACCTACGAGCAGTACTTC
>TRBJ2-3|TRBV5-4|-|-
CASSLGGTTRPDTQYF
TGTGCCAGCAGCTTGGGGGGGACAACGCGGCCAGATACGCAGTATTTT
>TRBJ1-5|TRBV4-3|-|-
CASSRTTGRGNQPQHF
TGCGCCAGCAGCCGCACGACAGGACGGGGCAATCAGCCCCAGCATTTT
>TRBJ1-3|TRBV6-5|-|-
CASSYEPGRTTIYF
TGTGCCAGCAGTTATGAGCCCGGACGAACCACCATATATTTT
>TRBJ1-1|TRBV29-1|-|TRBD1
CSVAGTGGGEAFF
TGCAGCGTTGCCGGGACAGGGGGCGGGGAAGCTTTCTTT
>TRBJ2-3|TRBV4-3|-|-
CASSQEPGLSTDTQYF
TGCGCCAGCAGCCAAGAACCGGGACTGAGCACAGATACGCAGTATTTT
>TRBJ1-6|TRBV6-5|-|-
CASSSGGVWEPLHF
TGTGCCAGCAGTTCTGGCGGGGTCTGGGAACCCCTCCACTTT
>TRBJ1-1|TRBV27|-|TRBD1
CASSFGTGLRNTEAFF
TGTGCCAGCAGTTTTGGGACAGGGCTAAGAAACACTGAAGCTTTCTTT
>TRBJ1-5|TRBV6-2/TRBV6-3|-|-
CASSYAGGGGWPQHF
TGTGCCAGCAGTTACGCAGGAGGGGGTGGCTGGCCCCAGCATTTT
>TRBJ1-2|TRBV27|few|-
CASSARALSGYTF
TGTGCCAGCAGTGCTAGGGCACTGTCTGGCTACACCTTC
>TRBJ1-6|TRBV18|few|TRBD1
CASSGQADSPLHF
TGTGCCAGCTCGGGACAGGCAGATTCACCCCTCCACTTT
>TRBJ1-6|TRBV9|-|TRBD1
CASSAEHRGGSPLHF
TGTGCCAGCAGCGCGGAGCACAGGGGTGGATCACCCCTCCACTTT
>TRBJ1-4|TRBV19|once|TRBD1
CASSIADRGPEKLFF
TGTGCCAGTAGTATAGCGGACAGGGGGCCTGAAAAACTGTTTTTT
>TRBJ1-4|TRBV6-5|-|TRBD1
CASSYSDRGREKLFF
TGTGCCAGCAGTTACTCCGACAGGGGGCGTGAAAAACTGTTTTTT
>TRBJ1-5|TRBV5-5|-|-
CASSLVVRHQPQHF
TGTGCCAGCAGCTTGGTTGTCCGCCATCAGCCCCAGCATTTT
>TRBJ2-2|TRBV27|-|TRBD1
CASSVDRGGTGELFF
TGTGCCAGCAGTGTGGACAGGGGTGGCACCGGGGAGCTGTTTTTT
>TRBJ1-2|TRBV7-6|-|-
CASSPTRENYGYTF
TGTGCCAGCAGCCCTACCCGGGAAAACTATGGCTACACCTTC
>TRBJ2-6|TRBV5-6|-|-
CASSLRRYRANVLTF
TGTGCCAGCAGCTTGCGACGATATAGGGCCAACGTCCTGACTTTC
>TRBJ2-1|TRBV7-2|-|TRBD1
CASSQLQGNEQFF
TGTGCCAGCAGCCAACTACAGGGGAATGAGCAGTTCTTC
>TRBJ1-2|TRBV11-2|-|TRBD1
CASSLQGDVGKFGYTF
TGTGCCAGCAGCTTGCAGGGGGACGTAGGTAAATTCGGCTACACCTTC
>TRBJ1-1|TRBV6-2/TRBV6-3|-|-
CASSPQENTEAFF
TGTGCCAGCAGTCCACAAGAGAACACTGAAGCTTTCTTT
>TRBJ1-5|TRBV3-1/TRBV3-2|-|TRBD1
CASSQDSGQGNQPQHF
TGTGCCAGCAGCCAAGATTCGGGACAGGGGAATCAGCCCCAGCATTTT
>TRBJ1-2|TRBV10-3|-|-
CAISSLIGYTF
TGTGCCATCAGTTCTTTAATAGGCTACACCTTC
>TRBJ1-2|TRBV7-2|-|-
CASSRMTYHGYTF
TGTGCCAGCAGCCGAATGACTTACCATGGCTACACCTTC
>TRBJ1-3|TRBV4-1|once|-
CASSQENTSGNTIYF
TGCGCCAGCAGCCAGGAGAACACCTCTGGAAACACCATATATTTT
>TRBJ1-2|TRBV29-1|-|-
CSVVHGNPITYGYTF
TGCAGCGTTGTGCACGGGAACCCCATTACCTATGGCTACACCTTC
>TRBJ2-5|TRBV6-5|-|-
CAASNGGSEETQYF
TGTGCCGCTTCGAACGGGGGCTCAGAGGAGACCCAGTACTTC
>TRBJ1-6|TRBV7-2|-|-
CASSSQPYNSPLHF
TGTGCCAGCAGCTCCCAGCCTTATAATTCACCCCTCCACTTT
>TRBJ2-3|TRBV27|-|-
CASTHPRDIQSADTQYF
TGTGCCAGCACCCACCCCCGGGACATACAAAGCGCAGATACGCAGTATTTT
>TRBJ1-6|TRBV3-1/TRBV3-2|-|-
CASSQGGQGSSSPLHF
TGTGCCAGCAGCCAAGGAGGGCAGGGATCGAGTTCACCCCTCCACTTT
>TRBJ1-1|TRBV7-2|-|TRBD1
CASSRTGRMNTEAFF
TGTGCCAGCAGCCGGACAGGGCGTATGAACACTGAAGCTTTCTTT
>TRBJ2-1|TRBV5-8|-|TRBD2
CASSWGRGLREGGYYNEQFF
TGTGCCAGCAGCTGGGGCAGGGGATTGCGGGAGGGAGGCTACTACAATGAGCAGTTCTTC
>TRBJ1-1|TRBV5-1|-|-
CASSLVGAGLNTEAFF
TGCGCCAGCAGCTTGGTCGGGGCGGGGCTGAACACTGAAGCTTTCTTT
>TRBJ1-2|TRBV4-3|-|-
CASSQWGRGVVSYTF
TGCGCCAGCAGCCAGTGGGGCAGGGGTGTTGTTAGCTACACCTTC
>TRBJ1-1|TRBV30|once|-
CAWSVTLNTEAFF
TGTGCCTGGAGTGTAACGCTAAACACTGAAGCTTTCTTT
>TRBJ1-5|TRBV18|-|TRBD1
CASSPGQGGIQPQHF
TGTGCCAGCTCACCGGGACAGGGAGGAATCCAGCCCCAGCATTTT
>TRBJ1-2|TRBV29-1|-|TRBD1
CSVGDRGNYGYTF
TGCAGCGTGGGGGACAGGGGAAACTATGGCTACACCTTC